These T cell receptor beta chains were read from a single sample in a study of blood T cell repertoires in COVID-19. TCRdb's table, derived via immunoSEQ multiplex PCR, lists solely in-frame clones and lacks some. The table includes roughly 110,000 clones, about 89% detected once. Input material: peripheral blood. These receptors all come from a human donor with acute or convalescent COVID-19. The donor label of this sample is uncertain. CDR3s include the opening cysteine and the closing phenylalanine or tryptophan. Each record gives: J gene, clone size, D gene, V gene, CDR3 DNA, CDR3 protein. The D gene is left open where the match is weak. Clone size is not always given. Where it is, it says once, few, many or a class for expanded clones.

J gene: TRBJ1-6; clone size: NA; D gene: TRBD1; V gene: TRBV11-2; CDR3 DNA: TGTGCCAGCAGCTTCCCGCTTGGACAGGGTGGTTCACCCCTCCACTTT; CDR3 protein: CASSFPLGQGGSPLHF
J gene: TRBJ1-2; clone size: NA; D gene: TRBD1; V gene: TRBV7-9; CDR3 DNA: TGTGCCAGCAGCCGAGGGGGCCACGACGGCTACACCTTC; CDR3 protein: CASSRGGHDGYTF
J gene: TRBJ2-4; clone size: once; D gene: NA; V gene: TRBV11-2; CDR3 DNA: TGTGCCAGCAGCTTATTATCTTCGGAGCGGGCCAAAAACATTCAGTACTTC; CDR3 protein: CASSLLSSERAKNIQYF
J gene: TRBJ2-7; clone size: NA; D gene: TRBD2; V gene: TRBV18; CDR3 DNA: TGTGCCAGCTCACCCTTGGAACTAGCGGGATACGAGCAGTACTTC; CDR3 protein: CASSPLELAGYEQYF
J gene: TRBJ1-1; clone size: NA; D gene: NA; V gene: TRBV6-4; CDR3 DNA: TGTGCCCCACAGGGATCGATACCGAGCACTGAAGCTTTCTTT; CDR3 protein: CAPQGSIPSTEAFF
J gene: TRBJ2-3; clone size: NA; D gene: TRBD2; V gene: TRBV6-6; CDR3 DNA: TGTGCCAGCATCCGGGGGGTTAGCACAGATACGCAGTATTTT; CDR3 protein: CASIRGVSTDTQYF
J gene: TRBJ2-1; clone size: NA; D gene: NA; V gene: TRBV18; CDR3 DNA: TGTGCCAGCTCACCTCAGGCGGGGTCGGCCCGGAATGAGCAGTTCTTC; CDR3 protein: CASSPQAGSARNEQFF
J gene: TRBJ1-5; clone size: few; D gene: NA; V gene: TRBV12-3/TRBV12-4; CDR3 DNA: TGTGCCAGCACCCAGGGGTCTTATCAGCCCCAGCATTTT; CDR3 protein: CASTQGSYQPQHF
J gene: TRBJ2-2; clone size: NA; D gene: NA; V gene: TRBV7-9; CDR3 DNA: TGTGCCAGCAGCTTAGTTAGTGGAGGACGTTTTTACACCGGGGAGCTGTTTTTT; CDR3 protein: CASSLVSGGRFYTGELFF
J gene: TRBJ2-1; clone size: NA; D gene: TRBD2; V gene: TRBV27; CDR3 DNA: TGTGCCAGCAGTCGCCCGGGACTAGCCGCAAATGAGCAGTTCTTC; CDR3 protein: CASSRPGLAANEQFF
J gene: TRBJ1-5; clone size: NA; D gene: NA; V gene: TRBV6-2/TRBV6-3; CDR3 DNA: TGTGCCAGCAGTTCGAAACCGGGGTCCCGAAGGCGCAATCAGCCCCAGCATTTT; CDR3 protein: CASSSKPGSRRRNQPQHF
J gene: TRBJ2-1; clone size: NA; D gene: TRBD1; V gene: TRBV7-3; CDR3 DNA: TGTGCCAGCAGCTTAAGTAGGGACAGGGGATTGGATGAGCAGTTCTTC; CDR3 protein: CASSLSRDRGLDEQFF
J gene: TRBJ2-1; clone size: once; D gene: TRBD1; V gene: TRBV10-3; CDR3 DNA: TGTGCCATCAGGGGGACAGGGGGTGAGCAGTTCTTC; CDR3 protein: CAIRGTGGEQFF
J gene: TRBJ1-5; clone size: NA; D gene: TRBD1; V gene: TRBV7-2; CDR3 DNA: TGTGCCAGCAGCTTGACCGGGACAGGGTATCAGCCCCAGCATTTT; CDR3 protein: CASSLTGTGYQPQHF
J gene: TRBJ2-4; clone size: NA; D gene: NA; V gene: TRBV6-6; CDR3 DNA: TGTGCCAGCGTATCCAACAACGCAGACAAAGTGGACTTC; CDR3 protein: CASVSNNADKVDF
J gene: TRBJ2-6; clone size: NA; D gene: TRBD1; V gene: TRBV27; CDR3 DNA: TGTGCCAGCACCATGGGGACAGGGGAGAGCTCTGGGGCCAACGTCCTGACTTTC; CDR3 protein: CASTMGTGESSGANVLTF
J gene: TRBJ1-2; clone size: NA; D gene: NA; V gene: TRBV5-6; CDR3 DNA: TGTGCCAGCAGCCGTGACAGACGCACTAACTATGGCTACACCTTC; CDR3 protein: CASSRDRRTNYGYTF
J gene: TRBJ2-3; clone size: NA; D gene: NA; V gene: TRBV4-2; CDR3 DNA: TGTGCCAGCAGCCAAGAGTGGACTGTCGCGAATACGCAGTATTTT; CDR3 protein: CASSQEWTVANTQYF
J gene: TRBJ1-5; clone size: NA; D gene: NA; V gene: TRBV21-1; CDR3 DNA: TGTGCCCAAAAGGGGGCAGAACAGCCCCAGCATTTT; CDR3 protein: CAQKGAEQPQHF
J gene: TRBJ2-3; clone size: NA; D gene: TRBD2; V gene: TRBV18; CDR3 DNA: TGTGCCAGCTCACCACCCGCGGGGGGAATCACAGATACGCAGTATTTT; CDR3 protein: CASSPPAGGITDTQYF
J gene: TRBJ1-3; clone size: NA; D gene: TRBD1; V gene: TRBV4-3; CDR3 DNA: TGCGCCAGCAGCCAAGACCCCGGGGACAGGGCCTACTTAAACACCATATATTTT; CDR3 protein: CASSQDPGDRAYLNTIYF
J gene: TRBJ1-3; clone size: few; D gene: NA; V gene: TRBV14; CDR3 DNA: TGTGCCAGCAGTCCTCCGGGATCCTGGTCGGGAAACACCATATATTTT; CDR3 protein: CASSPPGSWSGNTIYF